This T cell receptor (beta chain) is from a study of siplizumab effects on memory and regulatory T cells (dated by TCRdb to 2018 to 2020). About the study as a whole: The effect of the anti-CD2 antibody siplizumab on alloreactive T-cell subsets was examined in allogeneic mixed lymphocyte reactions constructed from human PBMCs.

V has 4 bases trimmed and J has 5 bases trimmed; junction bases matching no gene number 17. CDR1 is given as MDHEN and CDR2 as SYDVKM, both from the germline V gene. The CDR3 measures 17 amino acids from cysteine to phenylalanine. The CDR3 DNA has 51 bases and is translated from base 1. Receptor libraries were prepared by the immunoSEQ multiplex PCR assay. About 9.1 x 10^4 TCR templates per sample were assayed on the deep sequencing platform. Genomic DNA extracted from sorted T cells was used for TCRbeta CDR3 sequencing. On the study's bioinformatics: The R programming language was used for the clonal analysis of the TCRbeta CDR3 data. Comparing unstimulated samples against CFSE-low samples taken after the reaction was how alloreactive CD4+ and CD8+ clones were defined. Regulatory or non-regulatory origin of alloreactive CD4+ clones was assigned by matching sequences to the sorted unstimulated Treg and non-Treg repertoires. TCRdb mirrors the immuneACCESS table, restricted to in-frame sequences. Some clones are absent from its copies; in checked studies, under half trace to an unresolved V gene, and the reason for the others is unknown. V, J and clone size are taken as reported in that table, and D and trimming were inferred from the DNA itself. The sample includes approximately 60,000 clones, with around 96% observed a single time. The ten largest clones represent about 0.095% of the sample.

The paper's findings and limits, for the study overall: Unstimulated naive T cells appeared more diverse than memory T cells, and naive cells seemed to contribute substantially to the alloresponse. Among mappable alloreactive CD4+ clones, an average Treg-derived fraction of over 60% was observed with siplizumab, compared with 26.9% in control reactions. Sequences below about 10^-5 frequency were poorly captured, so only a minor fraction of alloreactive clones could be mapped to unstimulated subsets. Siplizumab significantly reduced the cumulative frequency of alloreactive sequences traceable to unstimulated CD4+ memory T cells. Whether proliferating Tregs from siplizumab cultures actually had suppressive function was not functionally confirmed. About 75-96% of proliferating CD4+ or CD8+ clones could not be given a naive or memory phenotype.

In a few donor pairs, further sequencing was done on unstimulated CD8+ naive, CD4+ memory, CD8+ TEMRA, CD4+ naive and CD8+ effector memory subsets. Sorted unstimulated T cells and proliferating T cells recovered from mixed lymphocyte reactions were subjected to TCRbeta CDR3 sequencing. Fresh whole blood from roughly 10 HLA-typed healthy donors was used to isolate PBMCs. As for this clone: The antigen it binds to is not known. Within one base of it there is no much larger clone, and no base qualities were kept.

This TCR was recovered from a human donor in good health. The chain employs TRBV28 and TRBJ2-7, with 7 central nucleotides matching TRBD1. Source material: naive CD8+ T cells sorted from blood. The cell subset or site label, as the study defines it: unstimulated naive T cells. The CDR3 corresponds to CASSSSRQGPMSHEQYF. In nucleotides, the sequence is TGTGCCAGCAGTTCCTCCCGACAGGGACCTATGAGCCACGAGCAGTACTTC.